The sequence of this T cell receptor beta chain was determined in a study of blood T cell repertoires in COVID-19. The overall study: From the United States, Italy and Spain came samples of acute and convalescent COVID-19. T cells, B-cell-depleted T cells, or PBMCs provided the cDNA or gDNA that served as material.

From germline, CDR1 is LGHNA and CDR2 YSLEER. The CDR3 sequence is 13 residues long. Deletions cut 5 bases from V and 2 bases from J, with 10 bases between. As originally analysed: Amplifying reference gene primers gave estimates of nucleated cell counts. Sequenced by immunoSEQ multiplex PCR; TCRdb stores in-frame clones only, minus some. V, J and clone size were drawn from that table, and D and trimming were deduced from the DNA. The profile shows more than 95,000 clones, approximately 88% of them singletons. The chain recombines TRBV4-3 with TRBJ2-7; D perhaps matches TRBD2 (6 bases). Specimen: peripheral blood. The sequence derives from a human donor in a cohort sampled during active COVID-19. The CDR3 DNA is TGCGCCAGCAGCGCGGGGTCCACCTACGAGCAGTACTTC. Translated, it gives CASSAGSTYEQYF.